Described below is a single T cell receptor beta chain sequence and its context. What it recognizes is unknown. This entry comes from a study of T cells after yellow fever vaccination. In the study overall: Preparation of fractions with low cell numbers was performed using SMART-Seq v4 Ultra Low Input.

The study, taken as a whole, reports: It was a weaker secondary response, yet one that peaked faster, at day 5 versus 15. Boosting was followed by the reappearance of most primary-vaccination clones (about 97% CD4, about 88% CD8).

TCR cDNA, made by 5'RACE template switching, carried an added universal primer site and UMIs. One entry per CDR3 protein, called by TCRdb with MiXCR from the 5' RACE reads. The sample yields more than 350,000 distinct CDR3 sequences, about 9.9% seen once. Germline values: CDR1 SGHRS, CDR2 YFSETQ. The CDR3 has 16 residues. V shed 1 base and J shed 4 bases, with 16 bases lying between them. The chain employs TRBV5-1 and TRBJ2-3, with D perhaps TRBD2 (6 bases). This material consisted of PBMCs, taken on the day of the first yellow fever vaccination. This clonotype was obtained from a man aged 18 to 29 who received the YFV17D yellow fever vaccine. The CDR3 DNA sequence: TGCGCCAGCAGCTTGACTCCGGGACTTACCCCAGATACGCAGTATTTT. Amino acids: CASSLTPGLTPDTQYF.